Listed below are T cell receptor beta chains from one sample, sequenced in a study of blood T cell repertoires in COVID-19. The repertoire was sequenced with immunoSEQ multiplex PCR; TCRdb's copy has only in-frame clones and lacks some. The sample yields more than 150,000 clones, 89% seen once. The sequenced sample was peripheral blood. The receptors were gathered from a man between 35 and 55 years old with acute or convalescent COVID-19. The CDR3 runs from the conserved cysteine through the conserved F or W. The order of the fields is V gene, J gene, clone size, D gene, CDR3 protein, CDR3 DNA. The D gene is left open where the match is weak. Only part of the rows carry a size: once, few, many, or a class if the clone is expanded.

v_call: TRBV7-2
j_call: TRBJ2-3
clone_size: -
d_call: -
cdr3_aa: CASNRGQPEDTQYF
cdr3_nt: TGTGCCAGCAATCGCGGGCAGCCCGAAGATACGCAGTATTTT

v_call: TRBV19
j_call: TRBJ2-7
clone_size: once
d_call: TRBD2
cdr3_aa: CASSIGLAGYPYEQYF
cdr3_nt: TGTGCCAGTAGTATCGGACTAGCGGGTTACCCTTACGAGCAGTACTTC

v_call: TRBV6-2/TRBV6-3
j_call: TRBJ1-2
clone_size: -
d_call: -
cdr3_aa: CASSPQGNYGYTF
cdr3_nt: TGTGCCAGCAGCCCACAGGGTAACTATGGCTACACCTTC

v_call: TRBV5-1
j_call: TRBJ2-5
clone_size: -
d_call: TRBD2
cdr3_aa: CASSSLGGETQYF
cdr3_nt: TGCGCCAGCAGCTCACTGGGGGGGGAGACCCAGTACTTC

v_call: TRBV7-9
j_call: TRBJ1-1
clone_size: few
d_call: -
cdr3_aa: CASSLGRTRNTEAFF
cdr3_nt: TGTGCCAGCAGCTTAGGTCGCACGCGGAACACTGAAGCTTTCTTT

v_call: TRBV7-9
j_call: TRBJ1-1
clone_size: -
d_call: TRBD1
cdr3_aa: CASSPGQGLNTEAFF
cdr3_nt: TGTGCCAGCAGCCCTGGACAGGGACTGAACACTGAAGCTTTCTTT

v_call: TRBV9
j_call: TRBJ2-5
clone_size: -
d_call: -
cdr3_aa: CASSPRPRYQETQYF
cdr3_nt: TGTGCCAGCAGCCCAAGACCCAGGTACCAAGAGACCCAGTACTTC

v_call: TRBV29-1
j_call: TRBJ1-4
clone_size: few
d_call: -
cdr3_aa: CSASDEKLFF
cdr3_nt: TGCAGCGCCTCTGATGAAAAACTGTTTTTT

v_call: TRBV6-5
j_call: TRBJ1-6
clone_size: -
d_call: -
cdr3_aa: CASKFSQGQSSPLHF
cdr3_nt: TGTGCCAGCAAGTTTTCCCAGGGGCAATCCTCACCCCTCCACTTT

v_call: TRBV7-8
j_call: TRBJ2-2
clone_size: few
d_call: -
cdr3_aa: CASSLLSGELFF
cdr3_nt: TGTGCCAGCAGCCTCCTGTCGGGGGAGCTGTTTTTT

v_call: TRBV10-2
j_call: TRBJ2-7
clone_size: -
d_call: TRBD2
cdr3_aa: CASRTSGTYEQYF
cdr3_nt: TGCGCCAGCAGGACTAGCGGAACCTACGAGCAGTACTTC

v_call: TRBV7-3
j_call: TRBJ2-5
clone_size: -
d_call: TRBD1
cdr3_aa: CASSWADRGRQETQYF
cdr3_nt: TGTGCCAGCAGCTGGGCGGACAGGGGGCGGCAAGAGACCCAGTACTTC

v_call: TRBV19
j_call: TRBJ1-1
clone_size: -
d_call: -
cdr3_aa: CASSITGRNTEAFF
cdr3_nt: TGTGCCAGTAGTATAACAGGGCGGAACACTGAAGCTTTCTTT

v_call: TRBV7-6
j_call: TRBJ2-3
clone_size: -
d_call: -
cdr3_aa: CASSAPSGTDTQYF
cdr3_nt: TGTGCCAGCAGCGCCCCTAGTGGCACAGATACGCAGTATTTT

v_call: TRBV10-3
j_call: TRBJ1-2
clone_size: -
d_call: TRBD1
cdr3_aa: CAISESTQGANYGYTF
cdr3_nt: TGTGCCATCAGTGAGTCGACCCAGGGGGCTAACTATGGCTACACCTTC

v_call: TRBV7-9
j_call: TRBJ1-1
clone_size: -
d_call: -
cdr3_aa: CASSRDSGMNTEAFF
cdr3_nt: TGTGCCAGCAGCCGGGACTCCGGGATGAACACTGAAGCTTTCTTT